The 22 T cell receptor beta chains below come from one sample, sequenced in a study of graft-versus-host responses after intestinal transplantation. The starting material, graft tissue, was processed to release intraepithelial and lamina propria lymphocytes. Data came from immunoSEQ multiplex PCR; TCRdb stores just in-frame clones and leaves some out. The repertoire holds approximately 16,000 clones, with 67% as singletons. Source: ileum tissue, taken 650 to 700 days after intestinal transplantation. The receptors shown here come from a human patient who received an intestinal transplant, so some T cells may come from the graft donor.

This chain connects TRBV5-1 to TRBJ1-1, with D possibly TRBD1 on 6 matching bases. The germline V gene has CDR1 SGHRS and CDR2 YFSETQ. This CDR3 has 15 residues. With 4 bases removed from V and 4 bases from J, the gap between germline ends came to 17 bases. The CDR3 sequence is CASSPVGGRGTEAFF. CDR3 in DNA: TGCGCCAGCAGCCCCGTCGGGGGGCGCGGCACTGAAGCTTTCTTT. Looking up the rest from reference TRBV5-1 and TRBJ1-1 gives the full variable domain: KAGVTQTPRYLIKTRGQQVTLSCSPISGHRSVSWYQQTPGQGLQFLFEYFSETQRNKGNFPGRFSGRQFSNSRSEMNVSTLELGDSALYLCASSPVGGRGTEAFFGQGTRLTVV.

This clone has just a few counts. The rearrangement joins TRBV4-1 to TRBJ2-1; 10 bases align to TRBD2. With 0 bases clipped from V and 4 bases from J, the junction kept 3 bases outside the gene matches. Germline V CDR1 and CDR2: MGHRA, YSYEKL. This CDR3 has 16 residues. As DNA, the CDR3 is TGCGCCAGCAGCCAAGACCTAGCGGGGGCATACAATGAGCAGTTCTTC. Translation: CASSQDLAGAYNEQFF.

This clone was counted between two and nine times. The chain has TRBV12-5 and TRBJ1-2; 8 nucleotides align to TRBD1. The CDR3 runs 13 residues. Per germline, CDR1 LGHNT and CDR2 FRNRAP. With V trimmed by 7 bases and J by 8 bases, 9 bases remained unmatched. The CDR3 nucleotides read TGTGCTAGTGAGGACAGGGCGGTTGACGGCTACACCTTC. It encodes CASEDRAVDGYTF.

The chain couples TRBV10-3 to TRBJ1-4, with TRBD1 identical over 7 bases. Germline lookup yields CDR1 ENHRY and CDR2 SYGVKD. The CDR3 is 18 residues long. With 0 bases clipped from V and 0 bases from J, the junction kept 7 bases outside the gene matches. The CDR3 nucleotides are TGTGCCATCAGTGAGTCCGACAGGGCCGGCGCAACTAATGAAAAACTGTTTTTT. Protein sequence: CAISESDRAGATNEKLFF.

The genes are TRBV4-3 and TRBJ2-1, with TRBD2 identical over 11 bases. CDR3 length: 18 amino acids. From germline, CDR1 is LGHNA and CDR2 YSLEER. V was pared by 0 bases and J by 3 bases, with 7 bases of the junction left unmatched. The CDR3 DNA sequence: TGCGCCAGCAGCCAAGATCCCCCCCTAGCGGGGGGCTACAATGAGCAGTTCTTC. Encoded protein: CASSQDPPLAGGYNEQFF.

This clone showed up just once. The gene calls are TRBV19 and TRBJ2-3, with 14 positions matching TRBD2. CDR3 length equals 15 residues. The germline V gene has CDR1 LNHDA and CDR2 SQIVND (reference sequence). Trimming took 9 bases from V and 5 from J; bases not matched to a gene: 7. CDR3 in amino acids: CASRLAGGVLDTQYF. DNA for the CDR3: TGTGCCAGCAGACTAGCGGGGGGGGTTTTAGATACGCAGTATTTT.

This clone was observed once. The chain links TRBV4-3 to TRBJ2-3, with 10 bases matching TRBD2. Per the germline V gene, CDR1 is LGHNA and CDR2 is YSLEER. V lost 1 base, J lost 6 bases, and 16 bases stayed unmatched. The CDR3 sequence is 19 residues long. DNA of the CDR3: TGCGCCAGCAGCCAAGTAATTCGGCTAGCGGGGGAGGAGGTGGATACGCAGTATTTT. It yields the protein CASSQVIRLAGEEVDTQYF.

This chain joins TRBV6-5 and TRBJ2-3, with 7 bases aligning to TRBD2. Germline CDR1 reads MNHEY; CDR2 reads SVGAGI. V lost 2 bases, J lost 3 bases, and 5 bases stayed unmatched. The CDR3 has 15 amino acids. The CDR3 protein is CASSYGRGGTDTQYF. Here the CDR3 DNA reads TGTGCCAGCAGTTACGGCCGCGGGGGTACAGATACGCAGTATTTT.

The CDR3 nucleotides are TGTGCCAGCAGCCCACGGGGGGACGGGGGGTCAACTACCGGGGAGCTGTTTTTT. Residues: CASSPRGDGGSTTGELFF. This sequence joins TRBV7-8 and TRBJ2-2; 7 nucleotides line up with TRBD2. Germline CDR1 and CDR2: SGHVS and FQNEAQ. After removal of 5 bases from V and 5 bases from J, the junction contained 17 bases not matched to a gene. This CDR3 region has 18 residues.

The chain links TRBV27 to TRBJ1-1, with TRBD1 identical over 7 bases. V lost 8 bases and J lost 4; bases outside the gene matches: 16. Germline V CDR1 and CDR2: MNHEY, SMNVEV (reference sequence). This CDR3 is 16 amino acids long. The CDR3 DNA sequence: TGTGCCAGCTCCTCCTTTCTTCCGGCAGGGGGCACTGAAGCTTTCTTT. Translated: CASSSFLPAGGTEAFF.

This clone came up once. V gene TRBV7-9 combines with J gene TRBJ2-7; 9 nucleotides align to TRBD2. The CDR3 has 18 amino acids. Germline-derived CDR1 and CDR2 are SEHNR and FQNEAQ (reference sequence). V trimming: 3 bases; J trimming: 2 bases; junction bases outside the gene matches: 14. CDR3 in DNA: TGTGCCAGCAGCTTCCGGTTGGCGGGGGGGCCTCCCGCCTACGAGCAGTACTTC. This translates into CASSFRLAGGPPAYEQYF.

The table lists this clone with a few counts. V gene TRBV18 combines with J gene TRBJ2-5, with 7 bases that match TRBD2. Germline lookup yields CDR1 KGHSH and CDR2 LQKENI. Germline trimming cut 4 bases from V and 5 bases from J; bases unmatched to any gene: 16. The CDR3 has 17 residues. The CDR3 loop reads CASSRRGGLGPSETQYF. CDR3 DNA sequence: TGTGCCAGCTCACGTCGCGGCGGACTAGGTCCCTCGGAGACCCAGTACTTC. Supplemented by reference TRBV18 and TRBJ2-5, the full variable domain reads NAGVMQNPRHLVRRRGQEARLRCSPMKGHSHVYWYRQLPEEGLKFMVYLQKENIIDESGMPKERFSAEFPKEGPSILRIQQVVRGDSAAYFCASSRRGGLGPSETQYFGPGTRLLVL.

V is TRBV6-1 and J is TRBJ1-5; TRBD1 matches 8 bases. With V trimmed by 4 bases and J by 2 bases, 1 base remained unmatched. Germline CDR1 reads MNHNS; CDR2 reads SASEGT. The CDR3 consists of 14 residues. DNA for the CDR3: TGTGCCAGCAGTGGGGGACAGGGCAATCAGCCCCAGCATTTT. Its protein is CASSGGQGNQPQHF.

This chain connects TRBV11-2 to TRBJ1-5; TRBD1 aligns across 8 bases. This CDR3 contains 16 residues. V dropped 1 base and J dropped 7; count of bases not matched to a gene: 9. The germline V gene has CDR1 SGHAT and CDR2 FQNNGV. The chain's CDR3 is CASSLAPGQGPQPQHF. As DNA, the CDR3 is TGTGCCAGCAGCTTAGCTCCCGGACAGGGCCCCCAGCCCCAGCATTTT.

This rearrangement joins TRBV12-5 to TRBJ2-5; TRBD1 agrees at 9 bases. With 1 base clipped from V and 5 bases from J, the junction kept 5 bases outside the gene matches. Germline V gene data show CDR1 as LGHNT and CDR2 as FRNRAP. The CDR3 extends over 15 amino acids. CDR3 region: CASGLATGGRETQYF. CDR3 DNA sequence: TGTGCTAGTGGTTTGGCCACAGGGGGCAGGGAGACCCAGTACTTC.

Details on this clone: The sample carries other DNA sequences with the same CDR3. This chain links TRBV7-2 with TRBJ1-2; TRBD1 aligns across 7 bases. The CDR3 sequence is 15 residues long. The ends lost 1 base at V and 8 bases at J; junction bases unmatched: 10. The germline CDR1 and CDR2 sequences are SGHTA and FQGNSA. The CDR3: CASSLVPSGGAGYTF. The CDR3 coding sequence is TGTGCCAGCAGCTTAGTTCCGTCAGGGGGAGCGGGCTACACCTTC.

The chain joins TRBV11-3 to TRBJ1-1, with D uncertain. Trimming took 5 bases from V and 4 from J, leaving 8 bases between them. Germline V gene data show CDR1 as SGHNT and CDR2 as YENEEA. The CDR3 spans 12 residues. In DNA form, the CDR3 reads TGTGCCAGCAGCCTTCCTTCCACTGAAGCTTTCTTT. This encodes CASSLPSTEAFF.

The gene calls are TRBV7-7 and TRBJ2-3, with a weak D call TRBD1 (6 bases). Germline values: CDR1 SSHAT, CDR2 FNYEAQ (reference sequence). The CDR3 runs 19 residues. V shed 4 bases and J shed 2 bases, with 25 bases lying between them. The CDR3 sequence: CASSSPIKRGNSFTDTQYF. In DNA, the CDR3 is TGTGCCAGCAGCTCGCCGATAAAAAGGGGGAACTCTTTCACAGATACGCAGTATTTT.

The chain links TRBV21-1 to TRBJ2-7; TRBD1, as called in the table, went unchecked against the DNA. TRBV21-1 is tagged as a pseudogene. There are 15 residues in the CDR3. The chain's CDR3 is CASSSSDRAPGEQYF. CDR3 bases: TGTGCCAGCAGCTCATCGGACAGGGCGCCCGGGGAGCAGTACTTC.

The CDR3, as DNA: TGTGCCAGCAGTTTTCCCCTAGCGCGGGAGCAGTACTTC. It encodes CASSFPLAREQYF. J is TRBJ2-7 and V is TRBV28, with a weak D call TRBD2 (6 bases). CDR1 and CDR2 from the germline V gene are MDHEN and SYDVKM. Trimming took 3 bases from V and 7 from J, leaving 13 bases between them. The CDR3 is made up of 13 amino acids.

The chain joins TRBV7-2 to TRBJ2-7; a possible D gene is TRBD1 (6 bases). The CDR3 sequence is 15 residues long. Germline CDR1 is SGHTA and CDR2 is FQGNSA. The CDR3 region has the DNA TGTTTTGTCAGTTCCTCAGGACAGATCTCCTACGAGCAGTACTTC. It yields the protein CFVSSSGQISYEQYF.

The CDR3 coding sequence is TGCGCCAGCAGCCAAGATTCTTGGGGGCCCTCCAATGAGCAGTTCTTC. It codes for CASSQDSWGPSNEQFF. This chain links TRBV4-3 with TRBJ2-1, with TRBD1 as a possible D gene (6 bases). This CDR3 spans 16 amino acids. The germline V and J ends were trimmed by 0 bases and 6 bases, with 15 bases remaining between them. The germline CDR1 and CDR2 sequences are LGHNA and YSLEER.